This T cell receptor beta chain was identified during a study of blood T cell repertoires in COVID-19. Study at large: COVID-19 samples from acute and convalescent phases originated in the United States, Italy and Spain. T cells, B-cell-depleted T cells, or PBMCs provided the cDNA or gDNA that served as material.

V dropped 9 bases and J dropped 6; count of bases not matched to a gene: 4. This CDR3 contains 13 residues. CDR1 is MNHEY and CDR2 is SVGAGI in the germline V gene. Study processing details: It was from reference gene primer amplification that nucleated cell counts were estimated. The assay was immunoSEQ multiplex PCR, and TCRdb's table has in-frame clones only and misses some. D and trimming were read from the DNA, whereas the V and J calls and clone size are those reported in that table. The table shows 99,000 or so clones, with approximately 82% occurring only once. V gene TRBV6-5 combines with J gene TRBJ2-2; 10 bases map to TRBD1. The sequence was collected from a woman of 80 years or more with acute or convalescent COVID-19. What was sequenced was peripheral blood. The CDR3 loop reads CARGQGLSGELFF. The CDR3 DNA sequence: TGTGCCAGGGGACAGGGGCTTTCCGGGGAGCTGTTTTTT.